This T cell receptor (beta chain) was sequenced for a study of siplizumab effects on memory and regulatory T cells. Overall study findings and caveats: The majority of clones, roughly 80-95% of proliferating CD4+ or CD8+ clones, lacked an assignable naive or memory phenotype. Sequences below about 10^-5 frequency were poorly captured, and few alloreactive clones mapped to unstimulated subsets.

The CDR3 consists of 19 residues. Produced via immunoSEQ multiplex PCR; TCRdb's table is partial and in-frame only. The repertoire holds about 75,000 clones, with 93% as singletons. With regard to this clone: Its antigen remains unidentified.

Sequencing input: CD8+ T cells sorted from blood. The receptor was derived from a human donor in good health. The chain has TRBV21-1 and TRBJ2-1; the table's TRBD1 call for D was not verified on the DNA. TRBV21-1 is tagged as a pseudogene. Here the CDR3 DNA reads TGTGCCAGCAGCAAAGAGGGGACAGGGGGCAAATTGAGATACAATGAGCAGTTCTTC. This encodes CASSKEGTGGKLRYNEQFF.